This T cell receptor (beta chain) was obtained from a study of blood T cells in healthy people across ages (dated by TCRdb to the mid-2010s). Turning to the overall study: In model experiments, template switching captured roughly one uniquely barcoded TCR beta cDNA molecule for every two T cells. To track age-related changes in TCR beta repertoire diversity, the study relied on deep sequencing normalized with unique cDNA molecular identifiers. Donors were grouped into four age groups: young (average roughly 17 years), middle-aged (less than 40), aged (around 60) and long-lived (just over 80). To avoid experimental bias, donors of different ages were distributed randomly across sequencing lanes. The study analyzed two additional independent replicas of 1 million unique cDNA reads from the same blood draw for two donors, one aged 18 to 30 and one aged 80 or older. Study-wide conclusions, independent of this receptor: Compared with the aged group, the long-lived group had more naive CD4+ T cells, fewer expanded clones and increased TCR diversity, suggesting age selection. Conclusive comparison of naive and antigen-experienced compartments was prevented by the profiling of bulk unsorted PBMCs. Estimates of total diversity based on one million sequenced T cells were regarded as lower bounds and as underestimates. The CMV infection status of donors was not known, potentially confounding age-related changes in expanded clonotypes. The percentage of naive T cells measured by flow cytometry correlated strongly with observed TCR beta diversity. Observed TCR beta diversity per million T cells fell roughly linearly with age, and a significant reduction was already apparent by age about 38.

The donors were 40 or so Caucasian individuals from Russia, aged about 6 to 100 years, who were systemically healthy. Each donor gave ten milliliters of peripheral blood, drawn into EDTA-treated Vacutainer tubes. PBMCs were isolated by Ficoll-Paque density-gradient centrifugation, with at least 7 million obtained per sample. Total RNA, at least 6 micrograms per sample, was extracted from PBMCs with Trizol reagent. For every donor, flow cytometry on a PBMC aliquot measured the percentage of naive CD45RAhigh/CD27high T cells. Regarding this clonotype: Its binding antigen is unknown. No quality values exist for individual bases; no much larger clone is one base distant.

From V the trimming removes 2 bases and from J it removes 9 bases, while the gene matches leave 9 bases of the junction unaccounted for. Counted from cysteine to phenylalanine, this CDR3 has 15 amino acids. The entry retains the CDR3 DNA only, 45 bases that are in frame from base 1. CDR1 MNHNY and CDR2 SVGAGI were looked up in the germline V gene (reference sequence). The library was made by 5' RACE. Sequencing was performed on an Illumina HiSeq 2500. A second roughly 6 to 12 cycle PCR used a sample-barcoded 5' primer and a J-beta primer mix. A template-switch 5' adaptor carrying 12 random nucleotides introduced a unique molecular identifier onto each TCR beta cDNA molecule. At least 3 million CDR3-containing paired-end reads were obtained from each sample. First-strand cDNA was synthesized from all RNA with the Mint cDNA synthesis kit, primed by a TRBC-specific oligonucleotide. Following uracil-DNA glycosylase treatment, all cDNA underwent a first 18-cycle PCR with the universal primers M1SS and BC2_uni_R. The original pipeline was this. For normalization, 1 million high-quality reads, each with a distinct molecular identifier, were randomly selected from each sample. Reads sharing molecular identifiers were discarded rather than binned into consensus sequences. MiTCR, with a Q25 quality threshold and the strictest error-elimination algorithm, was used for CDR3 identification, clonotype clustering and error correction. A nonparametric unseen species model with Euler transformation was used to estimate a lower bound on total TCR beta diversity. In TCRdb, the public reads were trimmed at Q25 with fastp and aligned with MiXCR, with productive beta chains retained. Rows are unified per CDR3 protein, each entry keeping the most common DNA and genes. The V and J calls, along with clone size, are taken from TCRdb and not from the paper's own processing. In all, the sample holds some 1.7 million distinct CDR3 sequences, and about 30% of those were seen once. 6.5% to 8.5% of the sample lies in the top ten.

This receptor was identified in a woman in her 30s in good health. The sequence links TRBV6-6 to TRBJ2-1, and TRBD2 matches 8 of the central bases. Material: blood. The DNA is TGTGCCAGCAGTTACAGGACGGGAGGGCCCGGTGAGCAGTTCTTC. Translated, this gives CASSYRTGGPGEQFF.